This T cell receptor (beta chain) came from a study of blood T cell repertoires in COVID-19 (TCRdb year 2020). For the study in its entirety: Samples from collaborators originated in the United States, Italy and Spain and spanned both the acute and convalescent phases of COVID-19. Samples came from the ongoing ImmuneRACE study (first 160 participants) plus 1,254 subjects from 6 global collaborators. HLA class I and class II types, where available, came from metadata supplied by the sample provider rather than from assay-based typing. A de-identified subject ID, COVID-19 status, age in years and sex were almost always included in the sample metadata. Subjects who had been exposed to COVID-19, were actively infected with it, or had recovered from it provided the deeply sampled blood TCRbeta repertoires that made up the dataset. The repertoires were released in a freely available public database meant as a resource for research on the immune response to SARS-CoV-2. The prospective study material was composed of cDNA or gDNA derived from T cells, B-cell-depleted T cells, or PBMCs. Overall study results and their limits: The amount of clinical and demographic metadata varied by source and participant and was provided uncurated.

TCRbeta CDR3 regions were amplified from genomic DNA using the immunoSEQ Assay, a bias-controlled multiplex PCR. For the original study's pipeline: The number of nucleated cells in each sample was estimated from the amplification of reference gene primers within the assay. To quantify the absolute abundance of each unique TCRbeta CDR3 rearrangement, sequence reads were collapsed and filtered. For each sample, productive Simpson clonality was calculated as the square root of Simpson's diversity index over productive rearrangements. The clones in this table, taken by TCRdb from immuneACCESS, are in-frame only. Not every clone is retained; where verified, under half of the shortfall comes from an unresolved V gene, and the cause of the rest is unknown. V and J calls and clone size come straight from that table; D and trimming were deduced from the DNA. Here the sample has approximately 220,000 clones; 85% to 90% occur a single time. Approximately 3.8% of the sample is taken by the ten largest.

About this clone itself: The antigen it recognizes is unknown. No base qualities exist here, and no much larger clone lies one base off it.

Participants in the prospective study were enrolled through a virtual design, were aged 18 to 89 years, and lived in under 25 United States geographic areas. To assign participants to cohorts, the prospective study relied on clinical history that participants themselves reported in a screening survey and a study questionnaire. In the prospective study, whole blood, serum and a nasopharyngeal or oropharyngeal swab were collected from each participant by mobile phlebotomists. Additional blood draws and questionnaires over an approximately two-month period could optionally be provided by prospective study participants. Before DNA extraction, blood samples from the prospective study were shipped at room temperature or frozen. The clonotype was recovered from a woman under 30 in a cohort exposed to, infected with or recovered from COVID-19 (not recorded which). The material sequenced was PBMCs or T cells enriched from blood (not recorded which).

The sequenced DNA: TGTGCCTGGAGTGTAGAGGTATATGATACGCAGTATTTT. This sequence encodes CAWSVEVYDTQYF. Recombination connected TRBV30 to TRBJ2-3; no D segment can be confidently identified. The V and J ends are trimmed by 0 bases and 6 bases, leaving 10 bases between them. The cysteine opens and the phenylalanine closes a CDR3 of 13 amino acids. Only the CDR3 part of the read is kept: 39 bases, read in frame from the first base. Via the germline V gene (reference sequence), CDR1 is GTSNPN and CDR2 SVGIG.